This is a list of T cell receptor beta chains from one sample in a study of read filtering for tumor transcriptome and immune sequencing. TCRdb re-derived calls from the reads in MiXCR, one entry per CDR3 protein. Of 62,000 or so distinct CDR3 sequences in the sample, around 20% are singletons; the top ten hold about a sixth. The sequenced sample consisted of a population of CD138-negative cells sorted from bone marrow. These receptors were taken from a donor aged 40 or over with multiple myeloma. CDR3s include the opening cysteine and the closing phenylalanine or tryptophan. D genes are given only for firm matches. Expanded clones are given a class, and other clones once, few, many or no size at all.

D,J,V,size,CDR3,DNA
TRBD1,TRBJ2-1,TRBV3-1,-,CASSYFGDRAYNEQFF,TGTGCCAGCAGCTACTTCGGGGACAGGGCCTACAATGAGCAGTTCTTC
TRBD2,TRBJ2-2,TRBV11-2,-,CASSPLGSGRAGTGELFF,TGTGCCAGCAGCCCCCTCGGGAGCGGGAGGGCCGGCACCGGGGAGCTGTTTTTT
TRBD2,TRBJ2-5,TRBV12-3/TRBV12-4,many,CASRGLAGNQETQYF,TGTGCCAGCCGAGGGCTAGCGGGAAACCAAGAGACCCAGTACTTC
-,TRBJ1-4,TRBV4-1,many,CASSQAGAMTPEGEKLFF,TGCGCCAGCAGCCAAGCTGGGGCCATGACTCCCGAGGGTGAAAAACTGTTTTTT
-,TRBJ1-1,TRBV20-1,few,CSARPQGNTEAFF,TGCAGTGCTAGACCTCAGGGGAACACTGAAGCTTTCTTT
-,TRBJ2-7,TRBV11-3,many,CASSPNPPLVISYEQYF,TGTGCCAGCAGCCCCAACCCACCCTTGGTAATCTCCTACGAGCAGTACTTC
TRBD2,TRBJ2-7,TRBV7-3,many,CASRPSSGRDEQYF,TGTGCCAGCAGGCCATCTAGCGGGAGGGACGAGCAGTACTTC
TRBD2,TRBJ2-3,TRBV20-1,many,CSARSTSGQATDTQYF,TGCAGTGCTAGATCGACTAGCGGGCAGGCCACAGATACGCAGTATTTT
-,TRBJ1-1,TRBV29-1,-,CSVRETGTEAFF,TGCAGCGTCCGCGAGACGGGCACTGAAGCTTTCTTT
-,TRBJ2-1,TRBV29-1,-,CSASPACHEQFF,TGCAGCGCCTCGCCTGCGTGTCATGAGCAGTTCTTC